These T cell receptor beta chains were read from a single sample in a study of T cell repertoires in cytomegalovirus infection. TCRdb ran MiXCR on the reads and lists one entry per CDR3 protein. The table records some 220,000 distinct CDR3 sequences, 6% to 8% of them present only once. What was sequenced was PBMCs. Receptor source: a human donor in good health (CMV status not recorded). Some clones in this sample may be carry-over from other donors' samples. Each CDR3 is given with its conserved first and last residue. A D gene is named only where the DNA matches it firmly. Clone size is not always given. Where it is, it says once, few, many or a class for expanded clones.

size	V	D	J	CDR3	DNA
many	TRBV2	NA	TRBJ2-5	CARPGIHQETQYF	TGTGCCAGGCCGGGGATTCACCAAGAGACCCAGTACTTC
many	TRBV12-3/TRBV12-4	NA	TRBJ1-2	CASSLRTLGQSNYGYTF	TGTGCCAGCAGTTTAAGAACCCTAGGACAGAGTAACTATGGCTACACCTTC
many	TRBV5-1	NA	TRBJ2-1	CASSSQTVYNEQFF	TGCGCCAGCAGCTCACAGACTGTTTACAATGAGCAGTTCTTC
many	TRBV28	NA	TRBJ2-5	CASSLSGLPQETQYF	TGTGCCAGCAGCTTGTCCGGTCTACCCCAAGAGACCCAGTACTTC
many	TRBV6-2/TRBV6-3	NA	TRBJ1-5	CASSYDGGNQPQHF	TGTGCCAGCAGTTATGATGGCGGTAATCAGCCCCAGCATTTT
few	TRBV25-1	NA	TRBJ1-1	CASSEYGGMNTEAFF	TGTGCCAGCAGTGAATATGGGGGTATGAACACTGAAGCTTTCTTT
NA	TRBV15	TRBD1	TRBJ1-1	CATSPGDRGHTEAFF	TGTGCCACCAGCCCTGGGGACAGGGGGCACACTGAAGCTTTCTTT
many	TRBV29-1	NA	TRBJ2-6	CSVEDPRGLAGANVLTF	TGCAGCGTTGAAGATCCCAGGGGACTCGCTGGGGCCAACGTCCTGACTTTC
NA	TRBV20-1	NA	TRBJ1-2	CSARDTNSRNYGYTF	TGCAGTGCTAGAGATACTAACTCCCGTAACTATGGCTACACCTTC
many	TRBV11-2	NA	TRBJ1-6	CASSLEAGVNSPLHF	TGTGCCAGCAGCTTAGAGGCAGGGGTTAATTCACCCCTCCACTTT
many	TRBV12-3/TRBV12-4	TRBD2	TRBJ2-1	CASRGGGATYNEQFF	TGTGCCAGCAGGGGCGGGGGGGCGACCTACAATGAGCAGTTCTTC
many	TRBV19	NA	TRBJ2-1	CASSTSHGDRFF	TGTGCCAGTAGCACTAGCCACGGGGATCGGTTCTTC
many	TRBV6-1	NA	TRBJ1-1	CASTGTLNTEAFF	TGTGCCAGCACCGGGACCTTGAACACTGAAGCTTTCTTT
many	TRBV7-3	NA	TRBJ2-1	CASSLEESSYNEQFF	TGTGCCAGCAGCTTAGAGGAGAGCTCCTACAATGAGCAGTTCTTC
many	TRBV2	TRBD1	TRBJ2-1	CASSPTGGPNNEQFF	TGTGCCAGCAGTCCGACAGGGGGCCCTAACAATGAGCAGTTCTTC
NA	TRBV20-1	TRBD1	TRBJ2-5	CSATLRGQGQETQYF	TGCAGTGCCACACTCCGGGGACAGGGCCAAGAGACCCAGTACTTC
many	TRBV5-1	TRBD1	TRBJ2-2	CASSLLTGGDTGELFF	TGCGCCAGCAGCTTACTGACAGGGGGAGACACCGGGGAGCTGTTTTTT
many	TRBV7-8	TRBD2	TRBJ2-5	CASSLEAGGLGTQYF	TGTGCCAGCAGCTTAGAGGCGGGGGGCCTGGGGACCCAGTACTTC
many	TRBV20-1	TRBD1	TRBJ1-1	CSAPRQGTGGNTEAFF	TGCAGTGCCCCCCGACAGGGCACCGGGGGGAACACTGAAGCTTTCTTT
many	TRBV7-2	NA	TRBJ2-7	CASSQQGTYEQYF	TGTGCCAGCAGCCAACAGGGCACCTACGAGCAGTACTTC
many	TRBV15	TRBD2	TRBJ2-4	CATSRELAGVPQGRNIQYF	TGTGCCACCAGCAGGGAACTAGCGGGAGTCCCTCAAGGGAGAAACATTCAGTACTTC
many	TRBV20-1	NA	TRBJ1-1	CSARVGTHRRTEAFF	TGCAGTGCTAGAGTTGGGACACACCGGAGGACTGAAGCTTTCTTT
many	TRBV19	NA	TRBJ1-3	CATRLDRSSGNTIYF	TGTGCCACCAGACTGGACCGAAGCTCTGGAAACACCATATATTTT
many	TRBV5-5	TRBD1	TRBJ2-3	CASSPQPGQGSDTQYF	TGTGCCAGCAGCCCACAACCGGGACAGGGGTCAGATACGCAGTATTTT
many	TRBV7-2	NA	TRBJ1-2	CASTYAGEIAGYTF	TGTGCCAGCACCTACGCGGGGGAGATAGCTGGCTACACCTTC
few	TRBV29-1	NA	TRBJ1-4	CSVTENNEKLFF	TGCAGCGTCACAGAAAATAATGAAAAACTGTTTTTT
many	TRBV6-2/TRBV6-3	NA	TRBJ1-1	CASSKTGIEAFF	TGTGCCAGCAGCAAAACAGGGATTGAAGCTTTCTTT
few	TRBV2	TRBD2	TRBJ2-1	CASSVRRGAYNEQFF	TGTGCCAGCAGTGTTCGGCGGGGGGCCTACAATGAGCAGTTCTTC
many	TRBV7-2	TRBD1	TRBJ1-2	CASSLQGGRSGYTF	TGTGCCAGCAGCCTTCAGGGGGGACGGAGTGGCTACACCTTC
few	TRBV29-1	NA	TRBJ2-1	CSVPARSYNEQFF	TGCAGCGTTCCCGCCCGGTCCTACAATGAGCAGTTCTTC
many	TRBV11-1	TRBD1	TRBJ1-6	CASSDWTGSYNSPLHF	TGTGCCAGCAGCGACTGGACAGGGTCCTATAATTCACCCCTCCACTTT
many	TRBV11-2	TRBD1	TRBJ1-1	CASRGPIPDRAIRNTEAFF	TGTGCCAGCAGGGGCCCCATCCCGGACAGGGCAATACGAAACACTGAAGCTTTCTTT
many	TRBV10-3	NA	TRBJ2-7	CATAQSDEQYF	TGTGCCACCGCCCAGTCAGACGAGCAGTACTTC
many	TRBV29-1	TRBD1	TRBJ1-2	CSVPIPNRGRGYGYTF	TGCAGCGTTCCCATTCCTAACAGGGGGCGAGGATATGGCTACACCTTC
many	TRBV4-1	TRBD1	TRBJ1-2	CASSQRQGHYGYTF	TGCGCCAGCAGCCAACGACAGGGTCACTATGGCTACACCTTC
many	TRBV7-2	NA	TRBJ2-7	CASSLAETSYEQYF	TGTGCCAGCAGCTTAGCGGAGACCTCCTACGAGCAGTACTTC
NA	TRBV13	TRBD2	TRBJ2-1	CASSLWGALAGDEQFF	TGTGCCAGCAGCTTGTGGGGCGCACTAGCGGGGGATGAGCAGTTCTTC
NA	TRBV4-3	NA	TRBJ1-1	CASSQDVRVGTEAFF	TGCGCCAGCAGCCAAGACGTTAGGGTCGGCACTGAAGCTTTCTTT
many	TRBV28	TRBD1	TRBJ1-1	CASSLWRQGGTEAFF	TGTGCCAGCAGTTTATGGAGGCAGGGGGGGACTGAAGCTTTCTTT
many	TRBV20-1	TRBD2	TRBJ2-5	CSASGLAETQYF	TGCAGTGCTTCCGGACTAGCGGAGACCCAGTACTTC
many	TRBV29-1	NA	TRBJ1-1	CSVVGRSTEAFF	TGCAGCGTTGTTGGTCGTAGCACTGAAGCTTTCTTT
NA	TRBV15	TRBD1	TRBJ1-1	CATSGPGTANTEAFF	TGTGCCACCAGCGGACCCGGGACAGCAAACACTGAAGCTTTCTTT
NA	TRBV20-1	NA	TRBJ1-5	CSARGFPCQPQHF	TGCAGTGCTAGAGGCTTCCCTTGTCAGCCCCAGCATTTT
many	TRBV11-2	NA	TRBJ2-4	CASSLGSGTAKNIQYF	TGTGCCAGCAGCTTAGGGTCCGGGACAGCCAAAAACATTCAGTACTTC
many	TRBV7-7	NA	TRBJ2-2	CASSFGSGTGELFF	TGTGCCAGCAGCTTCGGGAGCGGGACCGGGGAGCTGTTTTTT
NA	TRBV6-5	NA	TRBJ1-1	CASSLDGQAFF	TGTGCCAGCAGCCTCGACGGCCAAGCTTTCTTT
NA	TRBV20-1	NA	TRBJ2-7	CSARRGAGSYEQYF	TGCAGTGCTAGAAGGGGAGCAGGGTCCTACGAGCAGTACTTC
NA	TRBV9	NA	TRBJ1-2	CASSELVSNYGYTF	TGTGCCAGCAGCGAATTGGTTTCCAACTATGGCTACACCTTC
many	TRBV6-5	NA	TRBJ2-6	CASSFNGANVLTF	TGTGCCAGCAGTTTCAATGGGGCCAACGTCCTGACTTTC
many	TRBV11-3	NA	TRBJ2-1	CASSLGRKTSEQFF	TGTGCCAGCAGCTTAGGAAGAAAAACAAGTGAGCAGTTCTTC
many	TRBV6-2/TRBV6-3	NA	TRBJ2-6	CASRTGSGANVLTF	TGTGCCAGCAGAACGGGCTCTGGGGCCAACGTCCTGACTTTC
many	TRBV18	NA	TRBJ2-1	CASSSLGRDNEQFF	TGTGCCAGCTCTTCCCTGGGCAGAGACAATGAGCAGTTCTTC